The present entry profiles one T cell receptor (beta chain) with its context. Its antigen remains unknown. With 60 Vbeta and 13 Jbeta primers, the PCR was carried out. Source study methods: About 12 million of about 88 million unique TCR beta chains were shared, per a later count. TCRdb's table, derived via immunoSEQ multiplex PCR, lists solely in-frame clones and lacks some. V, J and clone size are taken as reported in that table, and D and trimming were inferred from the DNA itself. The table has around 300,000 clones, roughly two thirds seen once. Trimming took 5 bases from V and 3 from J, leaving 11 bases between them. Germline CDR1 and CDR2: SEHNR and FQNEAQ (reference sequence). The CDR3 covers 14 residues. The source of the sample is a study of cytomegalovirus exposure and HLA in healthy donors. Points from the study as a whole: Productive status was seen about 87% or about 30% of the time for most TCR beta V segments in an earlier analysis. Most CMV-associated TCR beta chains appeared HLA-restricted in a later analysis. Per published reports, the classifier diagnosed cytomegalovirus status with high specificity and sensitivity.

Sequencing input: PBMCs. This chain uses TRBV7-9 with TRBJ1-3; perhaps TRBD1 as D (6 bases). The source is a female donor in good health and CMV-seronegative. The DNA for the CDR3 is TGTGCCAGCAGCAAACAGGGAATTGGAAACACCATATATTTT. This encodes CASSKQGIGNTIYF.